The TCR beta chain under discussion was sequenced for a study of blood T cell repertoires in COVID-19 (dated by TCRdb to the early 2020s). About the full investigation: Samples covering the acute and convalescent phases of COVID-19 were provided by collaborators in the United States, Italy and Spain. Nearly every sample came with metadata listing a de-identified subject ID, COVID-19 status, age in years and sex. The material from the prospective study consisted of cDNA or gDNA derived from T cells, B-cell-depleted T cells, or PBMCs. Subjects who had been exposed to COVID-19, were actively infected with it, or had recovered from it provided the deeply sampled blood TCRbeta repertoires that made up the dataset. The repertoires were made available in a free public database intended to serve as a resource for research on the immune response to SARS-CoV-2. The samples were drawn from two sources: the first 160 participants of the ongoing ImmuneRACE study, and 1,000 to 1,500 subjects contributed by 6 global collaborators. HLA class I and class II types, where available, came from metadata supplied by the sample provider rather than from assay-based typing.

Broader findings and caveats from the paper: How much clinical and demographic metadata was included differed by source and by participant, and the metadata was provided uncurated.

As for this clone: It lacks a known antigen. Base-call qualities are not available, and no considerably larger clone is one nucleotide away.

Whole blood was collected in K2EDTA tubes by collaborating institutions according to the institutions' own protocols. Collaborator samples were shipped for TCRbeta analysis as frozen whole blood, isolated PBMCs, or DNA extracted from either sample type. Between the V and J ends, shortened by 3 bases and 10 bases respectively, the junction contains 16 bases. Reading from cysteine to phenylalanine, the CDR3 counts 14 amino acids. Of the read, only the CDR3 DNA is kept; its 42 bases are in frame from base 1. In the germline V gene, CDR1 corresponds to MDHEN and CDR2 to SYDVKM. The immunoSEQ Assay, a bias-controlled multiplex PCR, was used to amplify TCRbeta CDR3 regions from genomic DNA. On the authors' methods: Nucleated cell counts per sample were estimated from amplification of reference gene primers within the assay. To quantify the absolute abundance of each unique TCRbeta CDR3 rearrangement, sequence reads were collapsed and filtered. For each sample, productive Simpson clonality was calculated as the square root of Simpson's diversity index across productive rearrangements. TCRdb provides this immuneACCESS table in a form limited to in-frame rearrangements. Some clones are lacking; in checked studies, under half of them reflect an unresolved V gene, and why the rest are absent is not known. From that table come the V and J calls and clone size; the DNA was used to work out D and trimming. Counted in this sample were more than 250,000 clones; 87% of them appeared once. 1% of the sample is held by the ten biggest clonotypes.

Sequenced input: peripheral blood. The V and J segments used are TRBV28 and TRBJ2-1; TRBD1 is a possible D gene, resting on 5 matching bases. The source of this sequence is a man between 50 and 59 years old with active or convalescent COVID-19. The encoded CDR3 is CASSFRGWSGEQFF. The sequenced DNA is TGTGCCAGCAGTTTCCGAGGATGGTCAGGGGAGCAGTTCTTC.